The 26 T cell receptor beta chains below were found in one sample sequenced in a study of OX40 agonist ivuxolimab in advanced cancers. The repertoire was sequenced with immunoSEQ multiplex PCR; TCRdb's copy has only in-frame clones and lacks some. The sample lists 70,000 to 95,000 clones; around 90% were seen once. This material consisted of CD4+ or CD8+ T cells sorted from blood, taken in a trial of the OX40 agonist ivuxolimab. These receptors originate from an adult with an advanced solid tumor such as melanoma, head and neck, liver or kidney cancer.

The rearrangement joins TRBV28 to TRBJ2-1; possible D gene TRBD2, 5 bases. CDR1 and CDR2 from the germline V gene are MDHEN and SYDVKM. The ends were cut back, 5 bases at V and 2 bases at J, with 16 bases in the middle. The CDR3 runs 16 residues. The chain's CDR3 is CASSLLGGAAYNEQFF. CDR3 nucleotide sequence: TGTGCCAGCAGTCTCCTTGGAGGAGCGGCCTACAATGAGCAGTTCTTC.

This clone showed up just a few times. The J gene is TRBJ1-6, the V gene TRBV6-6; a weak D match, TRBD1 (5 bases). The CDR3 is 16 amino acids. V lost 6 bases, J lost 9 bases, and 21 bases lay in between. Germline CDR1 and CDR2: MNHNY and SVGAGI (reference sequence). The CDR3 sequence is CASSVAIPRGSSPLHF. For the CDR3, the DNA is TGTGCCAGCAGCGTCGCTATCCCAAGGGGAAGTTCACCCCTCCACTTT.

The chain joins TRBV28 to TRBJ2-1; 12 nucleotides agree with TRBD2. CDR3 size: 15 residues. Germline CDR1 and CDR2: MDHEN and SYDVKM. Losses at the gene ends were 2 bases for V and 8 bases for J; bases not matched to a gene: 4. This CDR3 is CASSLLAGGPYEQFF. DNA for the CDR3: TGTGCCAGCAGTTTACTAGCGGGGGGGCCTTATGAGCAGTTCTTC.

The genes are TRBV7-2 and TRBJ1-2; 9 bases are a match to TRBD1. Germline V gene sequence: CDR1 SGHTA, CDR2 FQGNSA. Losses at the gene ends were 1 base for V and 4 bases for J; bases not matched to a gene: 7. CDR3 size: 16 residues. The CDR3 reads CASSLDLGQGGYGYTF. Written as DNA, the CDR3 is TGTGCCAGCAGCTTAGATCTGGGACAGGGCGGCTATGGCTACACCTTC.

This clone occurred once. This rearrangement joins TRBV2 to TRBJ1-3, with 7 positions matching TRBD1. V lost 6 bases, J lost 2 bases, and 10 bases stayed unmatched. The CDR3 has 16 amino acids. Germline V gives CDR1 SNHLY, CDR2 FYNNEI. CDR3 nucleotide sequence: TGTGCCAGCAGCGCAGGGGGTAGCGGAGCTGGAAACACCATATATTTT. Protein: CASSAGGSGAGNTIYF.

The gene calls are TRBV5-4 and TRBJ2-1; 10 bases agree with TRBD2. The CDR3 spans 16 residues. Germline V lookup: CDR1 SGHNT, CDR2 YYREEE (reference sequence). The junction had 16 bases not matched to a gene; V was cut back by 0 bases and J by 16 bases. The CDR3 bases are TGTGCCAGCAGCTTGGGGGGCGCTACCATAGCGGGAGGCCCCTTCTTC. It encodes CASSLGGATIAGGPFF.

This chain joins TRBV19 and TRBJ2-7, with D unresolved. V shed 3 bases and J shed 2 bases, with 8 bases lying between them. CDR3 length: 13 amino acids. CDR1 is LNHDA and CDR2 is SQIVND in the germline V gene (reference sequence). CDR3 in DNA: TGTGCCAGTAGTATCCGTCGAGCCTACGAGCAGTACTTC. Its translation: CASSIRRAYEQYF.

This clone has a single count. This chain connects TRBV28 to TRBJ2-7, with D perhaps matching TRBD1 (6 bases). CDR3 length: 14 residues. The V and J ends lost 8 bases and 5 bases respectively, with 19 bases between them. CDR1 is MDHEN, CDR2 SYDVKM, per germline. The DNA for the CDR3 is TGTGCCAGCGGGGGCAGGGAGAGCACTCACGAGCAGTACTTC. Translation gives CASGGRESTHEQYF. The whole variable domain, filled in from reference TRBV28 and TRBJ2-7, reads DVKVTQSSRYLVKRTGEKVFLECVQDMDHENMFWYRQDPGLGLRLIYFSYDVKMKEKGDIPEGYSVSREKKERFSLILESASTNQTSMYLCASGGRESTHEQYFGPGTRLTVT.

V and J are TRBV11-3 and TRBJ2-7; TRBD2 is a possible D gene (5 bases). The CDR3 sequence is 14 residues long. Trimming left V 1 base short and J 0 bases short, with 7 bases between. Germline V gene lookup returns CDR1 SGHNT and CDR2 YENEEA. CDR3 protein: CASSLAGSSYEQYF. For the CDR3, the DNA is TGTGCCAGCAGCTTAGCGGGGAGCTCCTACGAGCAGTACTTC.

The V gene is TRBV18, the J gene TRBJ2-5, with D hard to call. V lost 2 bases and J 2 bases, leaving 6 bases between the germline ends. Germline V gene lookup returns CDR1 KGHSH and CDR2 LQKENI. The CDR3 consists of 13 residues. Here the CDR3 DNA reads TGTGCCAGCTCACCAAATGGGCAAGAGACCCAGTACTTC. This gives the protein CASSPNGQETQYF.

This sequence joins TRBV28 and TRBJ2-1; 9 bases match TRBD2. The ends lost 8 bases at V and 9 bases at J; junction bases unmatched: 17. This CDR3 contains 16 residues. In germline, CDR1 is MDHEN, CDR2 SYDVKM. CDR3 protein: CASHTLGTSLVGEQFF. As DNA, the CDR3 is TGTGCCAGCCATACGCTTGGGACTAGCTTAGTTGGTGAGCAGTTCTTC.

CDR3 DNA: TGCGCCAGCAGCCGTTATGGAGGGGACAGCTCTGGAAACACCATATATTTT. It translates to CASSRYGGDSSGNTIYF. The chain combines TRBV4-1 with TRBJ1-3; 7 bases line up with TRBD1. Germline V gene sequence: CDR1 MGHRA, CDR2 YSYEKL. The CDR3 has 17 amino acids. The junction had 9 bases not matched to a gene; V was cut back by 4 bases and J by 0 bases.

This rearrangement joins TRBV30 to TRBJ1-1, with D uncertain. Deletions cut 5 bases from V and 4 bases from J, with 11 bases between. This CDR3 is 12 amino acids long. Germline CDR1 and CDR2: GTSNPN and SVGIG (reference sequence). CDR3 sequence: CAWALVGTEAFF. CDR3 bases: TGTGCCTGGGCTTTGGTTGGCACTGAAGCTTTCTTT.

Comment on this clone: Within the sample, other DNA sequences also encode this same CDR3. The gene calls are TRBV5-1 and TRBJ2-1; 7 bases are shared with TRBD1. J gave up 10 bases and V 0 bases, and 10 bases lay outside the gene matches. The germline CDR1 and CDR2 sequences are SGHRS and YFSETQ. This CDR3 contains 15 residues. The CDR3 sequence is CASSLGAGGPSEQFF. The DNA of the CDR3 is TGCGCCAGCAGCTTGGGGGCAGGGGGACCGAGCGAGCAGTTCTTC.

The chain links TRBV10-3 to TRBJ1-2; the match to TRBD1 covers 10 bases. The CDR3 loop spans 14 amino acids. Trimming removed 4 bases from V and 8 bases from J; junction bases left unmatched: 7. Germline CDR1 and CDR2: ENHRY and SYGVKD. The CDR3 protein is CAISGLGQGYGYTF. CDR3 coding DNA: TGTGCCATCAGTGGTCTGGGACAGGGGTACGGCTACACCTTC.

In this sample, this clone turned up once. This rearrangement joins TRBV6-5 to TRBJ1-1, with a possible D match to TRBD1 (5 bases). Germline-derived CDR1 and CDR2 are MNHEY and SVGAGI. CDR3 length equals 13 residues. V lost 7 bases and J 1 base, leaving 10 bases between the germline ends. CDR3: CASKLTGNTEAFF. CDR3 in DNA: TGTGCCAGCAAACTTACAGGGAACACTGAAGCTTTCTTT.

Written as DNA, the CDR3 is TGTGCCAGCAGGATGGGACAGGGGGAAGAGACCCAGTACTTC. Its translation: CASRMGQGEETQYF. The gene calls are TRBV6-6 and TRBJ2-5; 11 nucleotides line up with TRBD1. The CDR3 has 14 residues. Germline CDR1 MNHNY, CDR2 SVGAGI (reference sequence). The V segment lost 6 bases and the J segment 3 bases; nucleotides outside the gene matches: 3.

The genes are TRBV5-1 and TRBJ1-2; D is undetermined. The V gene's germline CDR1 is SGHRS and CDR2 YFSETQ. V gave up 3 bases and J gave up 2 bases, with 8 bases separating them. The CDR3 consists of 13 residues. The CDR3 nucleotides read TGCGCCAGCAGCTCGTCGGACAACTATGGCTACACCTTC. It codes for CASSSSDNYGYTF.

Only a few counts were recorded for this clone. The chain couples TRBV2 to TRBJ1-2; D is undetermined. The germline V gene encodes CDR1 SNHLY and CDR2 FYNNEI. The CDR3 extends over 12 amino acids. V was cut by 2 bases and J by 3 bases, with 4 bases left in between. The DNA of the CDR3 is TGTGCCAGCAGTGAACAAGACTATGGCTACACCTTC. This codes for CASSEQDYGYTF.

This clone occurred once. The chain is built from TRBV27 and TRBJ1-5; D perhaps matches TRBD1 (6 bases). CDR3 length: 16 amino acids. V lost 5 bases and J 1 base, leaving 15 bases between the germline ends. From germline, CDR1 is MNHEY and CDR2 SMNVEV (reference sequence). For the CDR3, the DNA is TGTGCCAGCAGTCCTACCCCACAGGGCAGCAATCAGCCCCAGCATTTT. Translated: CASSPTPQGSNQPQHF.

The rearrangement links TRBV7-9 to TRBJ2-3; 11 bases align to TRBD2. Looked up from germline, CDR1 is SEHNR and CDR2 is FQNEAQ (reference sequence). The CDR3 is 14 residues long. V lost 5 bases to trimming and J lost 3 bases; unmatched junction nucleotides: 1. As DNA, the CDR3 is TGTGCCAGCAGCCCTAGCGGGGGGACAGATACGCAGTATTTT. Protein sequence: CASSPSGGTDTQYF.

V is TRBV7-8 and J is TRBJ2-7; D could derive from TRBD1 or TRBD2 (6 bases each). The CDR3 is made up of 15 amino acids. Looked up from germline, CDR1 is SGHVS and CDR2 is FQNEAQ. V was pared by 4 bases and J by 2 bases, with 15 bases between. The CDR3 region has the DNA TGTGCCAGCAGCTCACTACACGGGGGCGCCTACGAGCAGTACTTC. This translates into CASSSLHGGAYEQYF.

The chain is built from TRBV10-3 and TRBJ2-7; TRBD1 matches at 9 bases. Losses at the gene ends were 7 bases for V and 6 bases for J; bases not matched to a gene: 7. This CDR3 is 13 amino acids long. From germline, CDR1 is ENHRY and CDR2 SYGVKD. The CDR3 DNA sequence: TGTGCCATCACTGACACAGGGGGCGGCGAGCAGTACTTC. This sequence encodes CAITDTGGGEQYF.

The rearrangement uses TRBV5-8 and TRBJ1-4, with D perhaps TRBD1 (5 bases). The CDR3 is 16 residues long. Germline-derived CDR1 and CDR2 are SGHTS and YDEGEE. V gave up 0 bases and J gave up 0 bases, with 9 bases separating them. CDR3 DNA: TGTGCCAGCAGCTTGGGGGACGAGTCAACTAATGAAAAACTGTTTTTT. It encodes CASSLGDESTNEKLFF.

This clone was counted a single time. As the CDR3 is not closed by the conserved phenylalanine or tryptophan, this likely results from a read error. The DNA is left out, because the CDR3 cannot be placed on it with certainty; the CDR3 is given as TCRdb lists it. CDR3: CTSSQDLPRFPFC. The chain links TRBV1 to TRBJ1-4. TRBV1 constitutes a pseudogene. Counting both end residues, the CDR3 totals 13 amino acids.

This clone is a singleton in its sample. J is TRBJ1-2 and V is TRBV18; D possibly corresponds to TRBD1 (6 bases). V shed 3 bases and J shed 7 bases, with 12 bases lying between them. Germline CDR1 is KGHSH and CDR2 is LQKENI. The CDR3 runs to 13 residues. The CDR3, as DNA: TGTGCCAGCTCACCCACAGGGATCGGTGGCTACACCTTC. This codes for CASSPTGIGGYTF.